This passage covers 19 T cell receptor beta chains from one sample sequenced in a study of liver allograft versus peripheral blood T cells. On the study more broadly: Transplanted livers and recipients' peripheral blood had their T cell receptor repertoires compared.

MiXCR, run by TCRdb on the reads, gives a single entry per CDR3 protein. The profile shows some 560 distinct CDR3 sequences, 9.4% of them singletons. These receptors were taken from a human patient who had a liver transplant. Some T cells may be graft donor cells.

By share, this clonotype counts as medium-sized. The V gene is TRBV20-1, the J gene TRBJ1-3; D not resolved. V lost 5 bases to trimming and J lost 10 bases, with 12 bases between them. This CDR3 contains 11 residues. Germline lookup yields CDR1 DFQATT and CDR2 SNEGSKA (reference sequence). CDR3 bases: TGCAGTGCTGGTCTACGAGAAACCATATATTTT. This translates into CSAGLRETIYF.

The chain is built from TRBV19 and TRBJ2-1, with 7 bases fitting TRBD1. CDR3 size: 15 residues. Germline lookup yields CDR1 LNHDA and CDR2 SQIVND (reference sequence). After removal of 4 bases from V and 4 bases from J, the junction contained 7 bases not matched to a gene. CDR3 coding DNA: TGTGCCAGTAGTACCCGGACAGGAAGTTACAATGAGCAGTTCTTC. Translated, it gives CASSTRTGSYNEQFF.

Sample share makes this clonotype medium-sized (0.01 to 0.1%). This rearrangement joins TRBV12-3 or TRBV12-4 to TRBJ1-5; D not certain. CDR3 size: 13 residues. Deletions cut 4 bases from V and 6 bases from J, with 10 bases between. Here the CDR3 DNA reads TGTGCCAGCAGTTCGCACCGTGTTCAGCCCCAGCATTTT. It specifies CASSSHRVQPQHF.

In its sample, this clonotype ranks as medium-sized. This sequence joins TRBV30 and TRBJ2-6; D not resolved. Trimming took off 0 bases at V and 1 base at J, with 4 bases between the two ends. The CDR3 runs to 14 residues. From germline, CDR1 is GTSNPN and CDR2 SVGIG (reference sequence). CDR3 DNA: TGTGCCTGGAGTGTAAGGTCTGGGGCCAACGTCCTGACTTTC. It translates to CAWSVRSGANVLTF. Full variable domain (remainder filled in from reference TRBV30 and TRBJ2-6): SQTIHQWPATLVQPVGSPLSLECTVEGTSNPNLYWYRQAAGRGLQLLFYSVGIGQISSEVPQNLSASRPQDRQFILSSKKLLLSDSGFYLCAWSVRSGANVLTFGAGSRLTVL.

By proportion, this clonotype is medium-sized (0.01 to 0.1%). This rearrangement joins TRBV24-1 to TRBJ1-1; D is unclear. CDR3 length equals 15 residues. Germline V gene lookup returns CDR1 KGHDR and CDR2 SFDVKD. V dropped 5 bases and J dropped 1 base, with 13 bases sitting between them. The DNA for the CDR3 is TGTGCCACCAGTGTATCAAGCGGCCGGAACACTGAAGCTTTCTTT. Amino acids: CATSVSSGRNTEAFF.

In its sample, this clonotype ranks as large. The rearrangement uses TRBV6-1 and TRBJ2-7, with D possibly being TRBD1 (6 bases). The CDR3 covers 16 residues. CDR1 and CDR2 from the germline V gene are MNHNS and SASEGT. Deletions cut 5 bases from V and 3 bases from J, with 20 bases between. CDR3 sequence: CASSNAKRTDSYEQYF. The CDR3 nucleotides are TGTGCCAGCAGTAACGCCAAGCGGACAGACAGCTACGAGCAGTACTTC.

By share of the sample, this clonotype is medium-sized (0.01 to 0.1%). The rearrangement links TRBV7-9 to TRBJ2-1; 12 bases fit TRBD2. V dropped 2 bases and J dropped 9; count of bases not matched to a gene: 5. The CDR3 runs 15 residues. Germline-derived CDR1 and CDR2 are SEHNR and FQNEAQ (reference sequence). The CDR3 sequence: CASSLLAGGPGEQFF. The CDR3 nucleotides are TGTGCCAGCAGCTTACTAGCGGGAGGGCCTGGTGAGCAGTTCTTC.

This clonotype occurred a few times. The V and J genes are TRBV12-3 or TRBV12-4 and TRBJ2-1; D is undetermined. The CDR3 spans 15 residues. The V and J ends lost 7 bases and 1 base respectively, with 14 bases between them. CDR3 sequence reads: CASKFEFRSYNEQFF. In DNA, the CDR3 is TGTGCCAGCAAATTTGAGTTTAGGTCCTACAATGAGCAGTTCTTC.

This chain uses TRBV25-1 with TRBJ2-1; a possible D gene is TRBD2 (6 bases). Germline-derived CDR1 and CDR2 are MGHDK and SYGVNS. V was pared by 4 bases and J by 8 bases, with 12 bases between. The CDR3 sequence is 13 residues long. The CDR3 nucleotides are TGTGCCAGCAGTGCCCCAGGAGGGCATGAGCAGTTCTTC. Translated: CASSAPGGHEQFF.

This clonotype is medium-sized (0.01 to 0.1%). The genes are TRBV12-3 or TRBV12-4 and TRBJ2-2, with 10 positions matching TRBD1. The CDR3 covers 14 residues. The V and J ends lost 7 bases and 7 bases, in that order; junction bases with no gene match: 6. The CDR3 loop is CASKRQGAYGELFF. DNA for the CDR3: TGTGCCAGCAAGAGACAGGGGGCCTACGGGGAGCTGTTTTTT.

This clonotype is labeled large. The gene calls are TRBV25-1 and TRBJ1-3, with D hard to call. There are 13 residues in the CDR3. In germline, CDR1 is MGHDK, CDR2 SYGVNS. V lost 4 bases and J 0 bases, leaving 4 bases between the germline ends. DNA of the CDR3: TGTGCCAGCAGTGGGGCCTCTGGAAACACCATATATTTT. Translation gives CASSGASGNTIYF.

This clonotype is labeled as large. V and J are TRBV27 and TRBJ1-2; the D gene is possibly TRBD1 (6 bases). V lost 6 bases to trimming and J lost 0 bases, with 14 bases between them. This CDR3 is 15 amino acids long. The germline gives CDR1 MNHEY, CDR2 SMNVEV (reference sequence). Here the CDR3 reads CASSQGRGANYGYTF. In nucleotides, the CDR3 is TGTGCCAGCAGCCAAGGCAGGGGAGCTAACTATGGCTACACCTTC.

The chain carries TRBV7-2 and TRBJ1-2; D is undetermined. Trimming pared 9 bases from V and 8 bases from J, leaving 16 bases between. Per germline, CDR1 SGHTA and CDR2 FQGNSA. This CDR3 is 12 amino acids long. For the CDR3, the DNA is TGTGCCAGAAGCCCCCGACATAAGGGCTACACCTTC. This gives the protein CARSPRHKGYTF.

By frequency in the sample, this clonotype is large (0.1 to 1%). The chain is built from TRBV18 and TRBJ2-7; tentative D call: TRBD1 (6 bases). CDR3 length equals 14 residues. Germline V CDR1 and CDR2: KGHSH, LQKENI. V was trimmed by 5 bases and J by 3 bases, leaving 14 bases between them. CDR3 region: CASSSKQGGYEQYF. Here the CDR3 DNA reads TGTGCCAGCTCATCTAAACAGGGCGGCTACGAGCAGTACTTC.

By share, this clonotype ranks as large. The DNA of the CDR3 is TGTGCCAGTAGTAGGCAGGGGTCGGTCTCTGGCTACACCTTC. Residues: CASSRQGSVSGYTF. This sequence joins TRBV19 and TRBJ1-2; the D gene is possibly TRBD1 (6 bases). V was cut by 4 bases and J by 7 bases, with 16 bases left in between. Germline V gene lookup returns CDR1 LNHDA and CDR2 SQIVND (reference sequence). This CDR3 has 14 residues.

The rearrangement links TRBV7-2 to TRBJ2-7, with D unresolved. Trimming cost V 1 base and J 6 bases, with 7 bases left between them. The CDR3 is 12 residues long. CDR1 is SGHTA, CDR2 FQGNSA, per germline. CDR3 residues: CASSLDRREQYF. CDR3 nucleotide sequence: TGTGCCAGCAGCTTAGACCGCCGCGAGCAGTACTTC.

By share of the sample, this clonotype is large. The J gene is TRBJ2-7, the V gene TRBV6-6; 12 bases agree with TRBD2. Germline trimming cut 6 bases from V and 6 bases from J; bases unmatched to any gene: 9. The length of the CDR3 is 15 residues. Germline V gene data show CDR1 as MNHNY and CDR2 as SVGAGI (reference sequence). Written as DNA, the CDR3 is TGTGCCAGCAGCAGATCTAGCGGGAGGGGAGCCGAGCAGTACTTC. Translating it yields CASSRSSGRGAEQYF.

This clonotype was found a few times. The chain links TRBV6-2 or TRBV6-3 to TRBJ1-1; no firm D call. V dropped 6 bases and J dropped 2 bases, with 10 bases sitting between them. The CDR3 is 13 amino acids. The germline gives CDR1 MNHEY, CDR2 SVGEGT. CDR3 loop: CASRQQSNTEAFF. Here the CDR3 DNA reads TGTGCCAGCAGACAACAGTCAAACACTGAAGCTTTCTTT.

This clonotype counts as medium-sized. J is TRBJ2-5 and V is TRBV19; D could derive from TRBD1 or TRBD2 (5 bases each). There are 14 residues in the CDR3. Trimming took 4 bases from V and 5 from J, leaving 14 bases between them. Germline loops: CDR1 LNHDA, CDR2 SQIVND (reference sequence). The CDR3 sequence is CASSTGPLLETQYF. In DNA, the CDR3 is TGTGCCAGTAGTACGGGACCCCTGTTGGAGACCCAGTACTTC.